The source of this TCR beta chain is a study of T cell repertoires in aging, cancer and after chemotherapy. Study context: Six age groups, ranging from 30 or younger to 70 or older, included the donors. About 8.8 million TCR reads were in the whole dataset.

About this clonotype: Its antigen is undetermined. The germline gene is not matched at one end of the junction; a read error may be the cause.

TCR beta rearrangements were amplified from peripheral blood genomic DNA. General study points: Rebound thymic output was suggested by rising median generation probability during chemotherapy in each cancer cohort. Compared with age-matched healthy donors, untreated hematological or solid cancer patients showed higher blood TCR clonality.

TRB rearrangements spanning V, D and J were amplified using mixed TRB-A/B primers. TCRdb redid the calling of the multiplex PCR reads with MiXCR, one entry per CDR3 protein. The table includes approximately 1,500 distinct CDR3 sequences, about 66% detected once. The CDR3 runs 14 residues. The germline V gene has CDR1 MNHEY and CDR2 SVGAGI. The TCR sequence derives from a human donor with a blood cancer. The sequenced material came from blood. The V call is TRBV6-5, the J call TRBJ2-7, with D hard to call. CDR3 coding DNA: TGTGCCAGCAGTTACGCATCAGAGCACTACAAGCAGTACTTC. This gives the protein CASSYASEHYKQYF.